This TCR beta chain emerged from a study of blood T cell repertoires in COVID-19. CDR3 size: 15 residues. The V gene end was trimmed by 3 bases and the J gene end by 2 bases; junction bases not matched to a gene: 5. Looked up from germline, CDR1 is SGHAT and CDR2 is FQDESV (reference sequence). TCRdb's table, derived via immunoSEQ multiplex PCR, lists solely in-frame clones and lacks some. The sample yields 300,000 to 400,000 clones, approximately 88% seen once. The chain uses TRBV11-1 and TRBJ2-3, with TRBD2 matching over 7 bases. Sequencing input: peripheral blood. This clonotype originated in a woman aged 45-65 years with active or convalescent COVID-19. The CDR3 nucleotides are TGTGCCAGCAGCTTGGAGGGAGGGCCCACAGATACGCAGTATTTT. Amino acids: CASSLEGGPTDTQYF.